This T cell receptor (beta chain) was retrieved from a study of tumor-infiltrating lymphocytes in primary liver carcinoma. Across the study: These were node-negative, non-metastatic T1-T3 tumors of roughly 4.2 to 10 cm. Broader study findings: Tumor-blood pairs (like tumor-adjacent pairs) overlapped less than tumor region pairs did. The difference in top-250-clone fraction between tumors and blood was significant, favoring tumors (p = 0.039).

Reverse transcription of 500 ng total RNA with a constant-region primer produced TCR beta cDNA. Sequencing libraries for TCR beta derived from three nested multiplex PCR rounds that used slightly modified ARM-PCR. TRBV1-TRBV30 forward primers and a C-beta reverse primer were used in the first two PCR rounds, which each ran for 9 to 10 cycles. One entry per CDR3 protein results from TCRdb running MiXCR on the multiplex PCR reads. The sample holds about 100,000 distinct CDR3 sequences, 55% to 75% seen once. In its sample, this clonotype was seen many times. The antigen is undetermined. RNA and DNA were co-extracted from roughly 20-30 mg of unsorted bulk tissue. Surgeons resected the patients' primary liver carcinomas. V was clipped by 5 bases and J by 4 bases, with 8 bases between them. This CDR3 is 12 amino acids long. Germline values: CDR1 MNHNS, CDR2 SASEGT.

V usage is TRBV6-1 and J usage is TRBJ2-5; D is unresolved. Sequencing input: tumor-adjacent normal liver tissue. This clonotype was sampled from a man in his forties or fifties with primary liver carcinoma and hepatitis B virus infection. CDR3: CASSLVRETQYF. The CDR3, as DNA: TGTGCCAGCAGTCTGGTAAGAGAGACCCAGTACTTC.